Shown below are 26 T cell receptor beta chains from a single sample sequenced in a study of breast tumors, draining lymph nodes, adjacent tissues. Breast cancer patients provided tissue from their axillary draining lymph nodes. TCRdb analysed the multiplex PCR reads with MiXCR anew, one entry per CDR3 protein. The sample carries approximately 170,000 distinct CDR3 sequences, approximately 30% recorded once. Sequencing was done on a sample of axillary lymph node tissue. The receptors originated from a female donor with breast cancer. Some clones in this sample may be carry-over from other donors' samples.

This clonotype was detected ten times or more. This chain connects TRBV4-1 to TRBJ2-6; D may correspond to TRBD1 or TRBD2 (6 bases each). The CDR3 totals 22 residues. Germline loops: CDR1 MGHRA, CDR2 YSYEKL. The V and J ends lost 0 bases and 0 bases respectively, with 24 bases between them. The CDR3 protein is CASSQDYPGASHQLSGANVLTF. DNA for the CDR3: TGCGCCAGCAGCCAAGACTACCCGGGGGCGAGTCACCAACTCTCTGGGGCCAACGTCCTGACTTTC.

Note on this clonotype: A much larger clone differs from this one at a single base, so this may be a read error. The rearrangement uses TRBV7-6 and TRBJ2-1; possible D gene TRBD2, 7 bases. Germline CDR1 is SGHVS and CDR2 is FNYEAQ. The CDR3 consists of 16 residues. The V end lost 5 bases, the J end lost 5 bases, and 19 bases lay between the germline ends. CDR3 nucleotides: TGTGCCAGCAGCCGACTGGGGGGGGGGCCGCACAATGAGCAGTTCTTC. This sequence encodes CASSRLGGGPHNEQFF.

This clonotype was seen a few times. This may arise from a read error, as a much more abundant clone is one base away. In this CDR3 the conserved last residue, phenylalanine or tryptophan, is missing, so a read error is likely. The chain uses TRBV9 and TRBJ2-3, with D uncertain. The CDR3 contains 13 residues. The V end lost 6 bases, the J end lost 0 bases, and 8 bases lay between the germline ends. The germline V gene encodes CDR1 SGDLS and CDR2 YYNGEE. CDR3 in amino acids: CASTPGSTDTQYS. DNA for the CDR3: TGTGCCAGCACCCCCGGGAGCACAGATACGCAGTATTCT.

This clonotype was seen at least ten times. The chain links TRBV2 to TRBJ1-2; D is perhaps TRBD1 (5 bases). Germline CDR1 is SNHLY and CDR2 is FYNNEI. The CDR3 is 13 amino acids. V was trimmed by 1 base and J by 9 bases, leaving 12 bases between them. The CDR3 reads CASSEEGVDSYTF. The CDR3 DNA follows: TGTGCCAGCAGTGAAGAAGGGGTTGATAGCTACACCTTC.

The chain joins TRBV7-9 to TRBJ2-3; TRBD2 matches at 10 bases. CDR1 is SEHNR, CDR2 FQNEAQ, per germline (reference sequence). The CDR3 totals 15 residues. The junction had 6 bases not matched to a gene; V was cut back by 5 bases and J by 4 bases. The CDR3 here is CASSLRTSGPDTQYF. CDR3 in DNA: TGTGCCAGCAGCCTGAGGACTAGCGGACCAGATACGCAGTATTTT.

This clonotype was found many times. The chain joins TRBV20-1 to TRBJ1-2, with D possibly matching TRBD1 (6 bases). Germline V gives CDR1 DFQATT, CDR2 SNEGSKA (reference sequence). The length of the CDR3 is 18 residues. V lost 3 bases and J lost 5, with 28 bases in between. CDR3 protein: CSASKEQEWEEGGYGYTF. The CDR3 DNA follows: TGCAGTGCTAGTAAAGAACAGGAATGGGAAGAAGGGGGATATGGCTACACCTTC.

This clonotype was seen only a few times. DNA for the CDR3: TGTGCCACCGGCCTAGGGCGCAAGTACGAGAGGGAGTACTTC. Protein: CATGLGRKYEREYF. This rearrangement joins TRBV6-5 to TRBJ2-7, with a possible D match to TRBD2 (5 bases). With 10 bases removed from V and 11 bases from J, the gap between germline ends came to 27 bases. The CDR3 runs to 14 residues. CDR1 is MNHEY and CDR2 is SVGAGI in the germline V gene.

This clonotype showed up just a few times. A read error may be the cause here, since a much bigger clone is one base away. This sequence joins TRBV7-9 and TRBJ1-3; no definite D call. The CDR3 is 15 amino acids. CDR1 is SEHNR and CDR2 is FQNEAQ in the germline V gene (reference sequence). CDR3 amino acids: CASSFGGSSGNTIHF. The CDR3 DNA reads TGTGCCAGCAGCTTTGGCGGGAGCTCTGGAAACACCATACATTTT.

V usage is TRBV11-2 and J usage is TRBJ1-3; 10 bases are shared with TRBD1. Losses at the gene ends were 5 bases for V and 8 bases for J; bases not matched to a gene: 12. This CDR3 is 16 amino acids long. Germline CDR1 reads SGHAT; CDR2 reads FQNNGV. The DNA for the CDR3 is TGTGCCAGCAGCCGAACCGGGACAGGGGATGGCTACACCATATATTTT. It is translated as CASSRTGTGDGYTIYF.

This clonotype was recorded many times. V usage is TRBV5-1 and J usage is TRBJ2-2, with TRBD1 matching over 7 bases. Per germline, CDR1 SGHRS and CDR2 YFSETQ. Losses at the gene ends were 4 bases for V and 3 bases for J; bases not matched to a gene: 0. This CDR3 comprises 13 residues. In DNA, the CDR3 is TGCGCCAGCAGCGGGACAGACACCGGGGAGCTGTTTTTT. This gives the protein CASSGTDTGELFF.

This chain joins TRBV2 and TRBJ1-1, with 9 bases fitting TRBD1. The CDR3 is 15 residues long. Per germline, CDR1 SNHLY and CDR2 FYNNEI. The V gene end was trimmed by 4 bases and the J gene end by 0 bases; junction bases not matched to a gene: 3. The chain's CDR3 is CASSGRTGVNTEAFF. The CDR3 nucleotides read TGTGCCAGCAGTGGTAGGACAGGGGTGAACACTGAAGCTTTCTTT.

This clonotype was seen ten or more times. This sequence joins TRBV7-8 and TRBJ2-2, with D uncertain. The CDR3 length is 12 residues. The V end was cut by 1 base, the J end by 7 bases, with 4 bases between. From germline, CDR1 is SGHVS and CDR2 FQNEAQ. The CDR3 loop is CASSLVGGELFF. The CDR3 region has the DNA TGTGCCAGCAGCTTAGTGGGCGGGGAGCTGTTTTTT.

The chain has TRBV5-1 and TRBJ2-7; tentatively, D is TRBD1 (5 bases). The CDR3 is made up of 15 amino acids. With 1 base removed from V and 3 bases from J, the gap between germline ends came to 14 bases. Looked up from germline, CDR1 is SGHRS and CDR2 is YFSETQ. The CDR3 coding sequence is TGCGCCAGCAGCTTGACCGAGAAGGGGTTCTACGAGCAGTACTTC. It yields the protein CASSLTEKGFYEQYF.

The chain joins TRBV11-2 to TRBJ1-4, with 7 nucleotides matching TRBD1. Trimming removed 5 bases from V and 3 bases from J; junction bases left unmatched: 3. Germline CDR1 reads SGHAT; CDR2 reads FQNNGV. The CDR3 extends over 14 amino acids. The CDR3 nucleotides read TGTGCCAGCAGCATGCAGGGGGCTAATGAAAAACTGTTTTTT. Translated: CASSMQGANEKLFF.

The sample holds many counts of this clonotype. The J gene is TRBJ2-3, the V gene TRBV4-1; D gene unclear. Germline V lookup: CDR1 MGHRA, CDR2 YSYEKL. Trimming took off 0 bases at V and 1 base at J, with 5 bases between the two ends. The CDR3 totals 14 residues. This chain's CDR3 is CASSQDAGTDTQYF. In nucleotides, the CDR3 is TGCGCCAGCAGCCAAGATGCGGGCACAGATACGCAGTATTTT.

This clonotype came up a few times. The chain has TRBV29-1 and TRBJ2-5, with TRBD2 as a possible D gene (6 bases). V was clipped by 0 bases and J by 5 bases, with 19 bases between them. Germline CDR1 SQVTM, CDR2 ANQGSEA. This CDR3 is 16 amino acids long. CDR3: CSVEDPRDSGSETQYF. In DNA form, the CDR3 reads TGCAGCGTTGAAGATCCGAGGGACTCTGGCTCGGAGACCCAGTACTTC.

Many counts were recorded for this clonotype. V and J are TRBV10-3 and TRBJ1-3; D remains unclear. V dropped 3 bases and J dropped 0 bases, with 6 bases sitting between them. Germline loops: CDR1 ENHRY, CDR2 SYGVKD. CDR3 length: 14 residues. CDR3 loop: CAISDTVSGNTIYF. The CDR3 region has the DNA TGTGCCATCAGTGATACTGTCTCTGGAAACACCATATATTTT.

The sample holds many counts of this clonotype. The genes are TRBV5-1 and TRBJ2-1; possible D gene TRBD1, 6 bases. The CDR3 sequence is 16 residues long. V was trimmed by 4 bases and J by 0 bases, leaving 14 bases between them. Per the germline V gene, CDR1 is SGHRS and CDR2 is YFSETQ. CDR3 protein: CASSTYTGSSYNEQFF. CDR3 DNA sequence: TGCGCCAGCAGCACTTATACAGGGAGCTCCTACAATGAGCAGTTCTTC.

This clonotype has at least ten counts. The gene calls are TRBV5-5 and TRBJ1-6; D gene uncertain. This CDR3 is built from 13 residues. The V gene's germline CDR1 is SGHKS and CDR2 YYEKEE (reference sequence). Trimming stripped 5 bases from V and 7 bases from J, with 10 bases between. CDR3 nucleotides: TGTGCCAGCAGTTGGGCACCAAATTCACCCCTCCACTTT. Residues: CASSWAPNSPLHF.

Note on this clonotype: A much more abundant neighbour one base away suggests this may be a read error. The V gene is TRBV5-6, the J gene TRBJ2-5; 10 bases are shared with TRBD1. This CDR3 comprises 16 residues. Germline V gene data show CDR1 as SGHDT and CDR2 as YYEEEE. For the CDR3, the DNA is TGTGCCAGCAGCTTGGAGGGACAGGGGCCCAAAGAGACCCAGCACTTC. This encodes CASSLEGQGPKETQHF. Drawing the rest from reference TRBV5-6 and TRBJ2-5, the complete variable domain is DAGVTQSPTHLIKTRGQQVTLRCSPKSGHDTVSWYQQALGQGPQFIFQYYEEEERQRGNFPDRFSGHQFPNYSSELNVNALLLGDSALYLCASSLEGQGPKETQHFGPGTRLLVL.

On this clonotype itself: The junction does not match germline at one end; this may be a read error. V gene TRBV29-1 combines with J gene TRBJ2-5; D gene unclear. The CDR3 spans 10 residues. CDR1 and CDR2 from the germline V gene are SQVTM and ANQGSEA. DNA for the CDR3: TGCGGCGTTGGGCAAGGGACCCAGTACTTC. Its translation is CGVGQGTQYF.

This clonotype was seen many times. The rearrangement uses TRBV10-1 and TRBJ2-1; D gene unclear. This CDR3 has 14 residues. Per the germline V gene, CDR1 is WNHNN and CDR2 is SYGVQD (reference sequence). V was pared by 4 bases and J by 3 bases, with 10 bases between. The CDR3 DNA reads TGCGCCAGCAGTGCGGCCTACAACTACAATGAGCAGTTCTTC. This sequence encodes CASSAAYNYNEQFF.

In DNA, the CDR3 is TGTGCCAGCAGTGTCGAAGATCTGGGCACAGATACGCATTTT. Translated: CASSVEDLGTDTHF. The chain is built from TRBV2 and TRBJ1-5; D is uncertain. CDR1 and CDR2 from the germline V gene are SNHLY and FYNNEI. The CDR3 totals 14 residues. V dropped 4 bases and J dropped 15 bases, with 22 bases sitting between them.

The sample holds many counts of this clonotype. This sequence joins TRBV10-2 and TRBJ2-7, with D possibly called TRBD1 or TRBD2 (7 bases each). Germline values: CDR1 WSHSY, CDR2 SAAADI. Trimming removed 0 bases at V and 6 bases at J, with 15 bases between. There are 15 residues in the CDR3. This chain's CDR3 is CASSESATGTTEQYF. As DNA, the CDR3 is TGCGCCAGCAGTGAGTCAGCGACAGGGACTACCGAGCAGTACTTC.

The chain has TRBV7-9 and TRBJ1-1; D remains ambiguous. Trimming cost V 5 bases and J 9 bases, with 10 bases left between them. CDR1 is SEHNR and CDR2 is FQNEAQ in the germline V gene (reference sequence). The CDR3 consists of 11 residues. CDR3: CASSLIEKAFF. CDR3 sequence (DNA): TGTGCCAGCAGCCTAATCGAGAAAGCTTTCTTT.

The chain is built from TRBV2 and TRBJ1-3; the D gene is possibly TRBD1 (5 bases). This CDR3 is built from 18 residues. V lost 10 bases to trimming and J lost 0 bases, with 25 bases between them. CDR1 is SNHLY and CDR2 is FYNNEI in the germline V gene. The CDR3 DNA sequence: TGTGCCACCATGTTGCAGGGACGGGGACTTCGCTCTGGAAACACCATATATTTT. Its protein product is CATMLQGRGLRSGNTIYF.